This T cell receptor beta chain stems from a study of tumor-infiltrating lymphocytes in primary liver carcinoma. CDR1 is SGHAT and CDR2 is FQNNGV in the germline V gene. The length of the CDR3 is 15 residues. Turning to this clonotype: Its specificity is not known. At one end the junction does not follow the germline gene, possibly because of a read error.

TCR beta cDNA was reverse-transcribed from 500 to 550 ng of total RNA. The reaction used a constant-region primer and ProtoScript II reverse transcriptase. Slightly modified ARM-PCR with three nested multiplex PCR rounds yielded TCR beta libraries. TRBV1-TRBV30 forward primers and a C-beta reverse primer were used in the first two PCR rounds, which each ran for 9 to 10 cycles. TCRdb re-analysed the multiplex PCR reads in MiXCR, keeping a single row per CDR3 protein. In the table there are about 330,000 distinct CDR3 sequences, around 60% of which are singletons. Whole-study results and caveats: Tumor region pairs overlapped more than did tumor-adjacent and tumor-blood pairs. Blood fell significantly below tumors in its top-250-clone fraction (p = 0.039).

Germline DNA was also extracted, with blood RNA taken from unsorted whole blood. This TCR came from a man aged 40-50 years with primary liver carcinoma and hepatitis B virus infection. J is TRBJ2-5 and V is TRBV11-2; TRBD1 is a possible D gene (5 bases). The specimen sequenced was peripheral blood. The CDR3: CAGSLGANGQETQYF. The CDR3 nucleotides are TGTGCCGGCAGCTTAGGGGCTAACGGACAAGAGACCCAGTACTTC. The whole variable domain, remainder taken from reference TRBV11-2 and TRBJ2-5, is EAGVAQSPRYKIIEKRQSVAFWCNPISGHATLYWYQQILGQGPKLLIQFQNNGVVDDSQLPKDRFSAERLKGVDSTLKIQPAKLEDSAVYLCAGSLGANGQETQYFGPGTRLLVL.